These T cell receptor beta chains were read from a single sample in a study of shared clonotypes between healthy human individuals. Measured with immunoSEQ multiplex PCR; TCRdb has only the in-frame clones, and not every one. The sample lists about 380,000 clones, 96% occurring once. The sequenced sample consisted of memory CD8+ T cells sorted from blood. The receptors originated from a man aged 30 to 39 in good health. CDR3s include the opening cysteine and the closing phenylalanine or tryptophan. The D gene is left open where the match is weak. The listing skips clone size in some rows; elsewhere it reads once, few, many or a size class.

cdr3_length d_call j_call v_call clone_size cdr3_aa cdr3_nt
13 NA TRBJ2-7 TRBV5-1 NA CASSLAVSYEQYF TGCGCCAGCAGCTTGGCCGTCTCCTACGAGCAGTACTTC
13 NA TRBJ2-4 TRBV7-2 NA CASSLSSKNIQYF TGTGCCAGCAGCTTATCTTCCAAAAACATTCAGTACTTC
13 NA TRBJ1-3 TRBV7-9 NA CASSFRAGNTIYF TGTGCCAGCAGCTTCAGGGCAGGAAACACCATATATTTT
16 TRBD2 TRBJ2-1 TRBV28 NA CASSLSASGSSDEQFF TGTGCCAGCAGTTTGTCGGCTAGCGGGAGTTCCGATGAGCAGTTCTTC
15 NA TRBJ1-2 TRBV15 NA CATSRDRSVSYGYTF TGTGCCACCAGCAGAGACAGGAGCGTGAGCTATGGCTACACCTTC
11 NA TRBJ1-1 TRBV27 once CATPGRRGPGF TGTGCCACCCCAGGTAGAAGGGGACCCGGGTTT
12 NA TRBJ2-3 TRBV18 NA CASSPFTDTQYF TGTGCCAGCTCACCATTCACAGATACGCAGTATTTT
15 TRBD2 TRBJ2-7 TRBV5-1 NA CASSLIASGTYEQYF TGCGCCAGCAGCTTGATTGCTAGCGGGACCTACGAGCAGTACTTC
14 TRBD1 TRBJ2-7 TRBV5-1 NA CASSSDRGEDEQYF TGCGCCAGCAGCTCGGACAGGGGGGAGGACGAGCAGTACTTC
16 TRBD2 TRBJ2-1 TRBV7-9 NA CASSSTSGSSYNEQFF TGTGCCAGCAGCTCGACTAGCGGGAGCTCCTACAATGAGCAGTTCTTC
15 TRBD2 TRBJ2-3 TRBV7-7 NA CASKRVSGRGDTQYF TGTGCTAGCAAACGGGTTAGCGGGAGGGGGGATACGCAGTATTTT
16 TRBD1 TRBJ2-3 TRBV6-1 NA CASSARLLRDRDTQYF TGTGCCAGCAGTGCTCGACTTCTCCGGGACAGGGATACGCAGTATTTT
16 TRBD2 TRBJ2-1 TRBV28 once CASSLTLAGSYNEQFF TGTGCCAGCAGTTTAACCCTAGCGGGGTCCTACAATGAGCAGTTCTTC
11 TRBD1 TRBJ2-7 TRBV7-9 NA CATGQAYEQYF TGTGCCACCGGACAGGCCTACGAGCAGTACTTC
16 NA TRBJ1-4 TRBV19 NA CASPISSFVGNEKLFF TGTGCCAGCCCCATCAGCTCCTTTGTGGGTAATGAAAAACTGTTTTTT